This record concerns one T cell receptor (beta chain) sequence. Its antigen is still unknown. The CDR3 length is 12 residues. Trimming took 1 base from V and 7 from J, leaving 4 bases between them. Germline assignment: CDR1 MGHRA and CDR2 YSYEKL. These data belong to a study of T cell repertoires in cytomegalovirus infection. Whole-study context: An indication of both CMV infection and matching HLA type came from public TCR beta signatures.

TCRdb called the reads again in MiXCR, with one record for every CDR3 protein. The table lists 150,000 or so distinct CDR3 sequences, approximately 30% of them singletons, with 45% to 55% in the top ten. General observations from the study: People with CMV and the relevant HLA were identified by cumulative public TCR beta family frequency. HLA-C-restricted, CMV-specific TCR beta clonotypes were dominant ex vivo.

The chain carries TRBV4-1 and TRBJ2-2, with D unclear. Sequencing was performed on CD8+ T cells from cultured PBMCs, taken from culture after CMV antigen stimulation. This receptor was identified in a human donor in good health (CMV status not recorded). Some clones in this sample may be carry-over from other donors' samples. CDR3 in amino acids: CASSQVYGELFF. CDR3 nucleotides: TGCGCCAGCAGCCAAGTGTACGGGGAGCTGTTTTTT.